Below, 28 T cell receptor beta chains from the same sample are listed, as sequenced in a study of vaccination and CD4 T cells after COVID-19. CD4+ T cells that had been cultured provided DNA sequenced with the Oncomine TCR Beta short-read assay. TCRdb re-analysed the PCR reads in MiXCR, keeping a single row per CDR3 protein. The data hold 9,500 to 15,000 distinct CDR3 sequences, with around 46% observed a single time. Treatment in this sample: roughly 10-day PBMC culture with coronavirus spike peptide pools or control peptides (ViraFEST assay). Their antigens remain unidentified. Sample: CD4+ T cells from blood, cultured in vitro. The receptors derive from a human donor who had recovered from COVID-19.

This clonotype occurred a few times. For the CDR3, the DNA is TGTGCCAGCAGGGAGACCGATTATTATGGCTACACCTTC. Amino acid sequence: CASRETDYYGYTF. The J gene is TRBJ1-2, the V gene TRBV6-1, with D uncertain. Trimming cost V 6 bases and J 5 bases, with 13 bases left between them. The CDR3 totals 13 residues. CDR1 and CDR2 from the germline V gene are MNHNS and SASEGT.

This clonotype was seen a handful of times. V gene TRBV12-3 or TRBV12-4 combines with J gene TRBJ2-5; 7 nucleotides align to TRBD1. Trimming removed 5 bases from V and 5 bases from J; junction bases left unmatched: 8. CDR3 length: 14 amino acids. DNA of the CDR3: TGTGCCAGCAGTCCACGAACAGGGGCCGAGACCCAGTACTTC. Translation: CASSPRTGAETQYF.

The CDR3 DNA reads as TGCAGTGCTAGATCAGGGGTGTACACTGAAGCTTTCTTT. Residues: CSARSGVYTEAFF. The chain employs TRBV20-1 and TRBJ1-1; tentative D call: TRBD1 (6 bases). V was pared by 2 bases and J by 3 bases, with 10 bases between. CDR3 length: 13 residues. Germline values: CDR1 DFQATT, CDR2 SNEGSKA (reference sequence).

Only a few counts were recorded for this clonotype. The rearrangement joins TRBV7-6 to TRBJ1-1; a possible D gene is TRBD1 (5 bases). The CDR3 contains 13 residues. The germline gives CDR1 SGHVS, CDR2 FNYEAQ. The germline V and J ends were trimmed by 3 bases and 0 bases, with 5 bases remaining between them. The CDR3 nucleotides are TGTGCCAGCAGCTTGACAGTGAACACTGAAGCTTTCTTT. Translation: CASSLTVNTEAFF. The full variable domain, in which reference TRBV7-6 and TRBJ1-1 provide the parts outside the CDR3, is GAGVSQSPRYKVTKRGQDVALRCDPISGHVSLYWYRQALGQGPEFLTYFNYEAQQDKSGLPNDRFSAERPEGSISTLTIQRTEQRDSAMYRCASSLTVNTEAFFGQGTRLTVV.

This clonotype turned up a few times. The chain joins TRBV20-1 to TRBJ2-2, with 11 bases aligning to TRBD2. Germline loops: CDR1 DFQATT, CDR2 SNEGSKA (reference sequence). CDR3 length: 14 amino acids. V shed 4 bases, J shed 4 bases, and the junction held 2 bases outside the gene matches. CDR3 loop: CSAIAGGATGELFF. CDR3 sequence (DNA): TGCAGTGCTATAGCGGGAGGGGCCACCGGGGAGCTGTTTTTT.

The chain uses TRBV28 and TRBJ1-1; no clear D gene. The CDR3 runs 14 residues. The germline CDR1 and CDR2 sequences are MDHEN and SYDVKM. Trimming pared 6 bases from V and 1 base from J, leaving 12 bases between. The CDR3 loop is CASRGNGPNTEAFF. The CDR3 coding sequence is TGTGCCAGCAGAGGGAACGGCCCGAACACTGAAGCTTTCTTT.

This clonotype was picked up one time. The genes are TRBV2 and TRBJ2-2; D may be TRBD1 (5 bases). The CDR3 loop spans 16 amino acids. Trimming stripped 2 bases from V and 5 bases from J, with 15 bases between. Germline lookup yields CDR1 SNHLY and CDR2 FYNNEI. The CDR3 DNA is TGTGCCAGCAGTGAATCAGGGTTTAGGAAGACCGGGGAGCTGTTTTTT. Encoded protein: CASSESGFRKTGELFF.

The rearrangement joins TRBV29-1 to TRBJ1-2, with TRBD1 matching over 9 bases. The J segment lost 7 bases and the V segment lost 6 bases, leaving 6 bases of the junction unmatched. The CDR3 covers 12 residues. Germline CDR1 is SQVTM and CDR2 is ANQGSEA. CDR3 nucleotides: TGCAGCGTGGGGGACAGGGAGTCTGGCTACACCTTC. Translated, it gives CSVGDRESGYTF.

The CDR3 DNA reads TGCAGTGCCCAAAGACTAGCGGGAGGTGTCTACAATGAGCAGTTCTTC. Protein: CSAQRLAGGVYNEQFF. The chain recombines TRBV20-1 with TRBJ2-1, with 13 positions matching TRBD2. Germline V gives CDR1 DFQATT, CDR2 SNEGSKA (reference sequence). V lost 6 bases and J lost 3; bases outside the gene matches: 8. The CDR3 runs to 16 residues.

V and J are TRBV9 and TRBJ2-1; D possibly corresponds to TRBD2 (7 bases). V lost 3 bases and J lost 9, with 25 bases in between. The CDR3 contains 17 residues. CDR1 and CDR2 (germline): SGDLS, YYNGEE. In nucleotides, the CDR3 is TGTGCCAGCAGCGGCTCCTCCAGGGGAGGGGATAAAGGTGAGCAGTTCTTC. This translates into CASSGSSRGGDKGEQFF.

The sample holds one count of this clonotype. This chain uses TRBV5-6 with TRBJ1-5; 7 bases line up with TRBD1. Germline CDR1 reads SGHDT; CDR2 reads YYEEEE. The CDR3 is made up of 15 amino acids. Losses at the gene ends were 4 bases for V and 2 bases for J; bases not matched to a gene: 6. The CDR3 sequence is CASSRRGQRNQPQHF. CDR3 sequence (DNA): TGTGCCAGCAGCCGGAGGGGACAGCGCAATCAGCCCCAGCATTTT.

As DNA, the CDR3 is TGTGCCAGCAGCTACGGACAGAACTATGGCTACACCTTC. This encodes CASSYGQNYGYTF. The J gene is TRBJ1-2, the V gene TRBV6-5; a possible D gene is TRBD1 (6 bases). Germline assignment: CDR1 MNHEY and CDR2 SVGAGI. Trimming took off 6 bases at V and 2 bases at J, with 10 bases between the two ends. The CDR3 consists of 13 residues.

This chain uses TRBV7-9 with TRBJ2-1, with 11 bases fitting TRBD2. V was pared by 4 bases and J by 4 bases, with 3 bases of the junction left unmatched. The CDR3 has 15 residues. Germline V gives CDR1 SEHNR, CDR2 FQNEAQ (reference sequence). The CDR3 DNA is TGTGCCAGCAGCTCGACTAGCGGGAAATACAATGAGCAGTTCTTC. Its translation is CASSSTSGKYNEQFF.

This chain joins TRBV5-1 and TRBJ2-1; D perhaps matches TRBD1 (6 bases). The CDR3 consists of 13 residues. Germline V gene sequence: CDR1 SGHRS, CDR2 YFSETQ. V was clipped by 1 base and J by 6 bases, with 8 bases between them. The CDR3 nucleotides are TGCGCCAGCAGCTTGTCAGGGGTCAATGAGCAGTTCTTC. Translation gives CASSLSGVNEQFF. Supplemented by reference TRBV5-1 and TRBJ2-1, the full variable domain reads KAGVTQTPRYLIKTRGQQVTLSCSPISGHRSVSWYQQTPGQGLQFLFEYFSETQRNKGNFPGRFSGRQFSNSRSEMNVSTLELGDSALYLCASSLSGVNEQFFGPGTRLTVL.

This clonotype appeared once. This rearrangement joins TRBV5-4 to TRBJ2-3; TRBD2 aligns across 13 bases. Germline values: CDR1 SGHNT, CDR2 YYREEE (reference sequence). The CDR3 is made up of 17 amino acids. V lost 4 bases, J lost 2 bases, and 7 bases stayed unmatched. CDR3 in amino acids: CASSKRTSGGITDTQYF. CDR3 sequence (DNA): TGTGCCAGCAGCAAGAGGACTAGCGGGGGTATCACAGATACGCAGTATTTT.

This clonotype was seen only a few times. The gene calls are TRBV6-1 and TRBJ2-7; a weak D match, TRBD2 (5 bases). The CDR3 loop spans 15 amino acids. V dropped 5 bases and J dropped 7 bases, with 21 bases sitting between them. Germline CDR1 reads MNHNS; CDR2 reads SASEGT. CDR3 coding DNA: TGTGCCAGCAGTCCCGGGGTAAGGAGAATATGGGAGCAGTACTTC. Residues: CASSPGVRRIWEQYF.

The rearrangement joins TRBV18 to TRBJ2-5, with 12 bases lining up with TRBD2. The last part of the DNA fits TRBJ2-7 better; the J call may be wrong. CDR3 length equals 15 residues. Germline-derived CDR1 and CDR2 are KGHSH and LQKENI. The CDR3 sequence: CASSPGTSGYYEQYF. CDR3 bases: TGTGCCAGCTCACCAGGGACTAGCGGGTACTACGAGCAGTACTTC.

The chain combines TRBV19 with TRBJ1-5, with 7 positions matching TRBD1. Trimming cost V 5 bases and J 5 bases; bases outside gene matches: 9. CDR1 and CDR2 from the germline V gene are LNHDA and SQIVND (reference sequence). CDR3 length: 15 amino acids. The CDR3 spells CASSPLEGAYQPQHF. The CDR3 DNA sequence: TGTGCCAGTAGTCCCCTCGAGGGGGCGTATCAGCCCCAGCATTTT.

V is TRBV20-1 and J is TRBJ1-3; D is ambiguous. V lost 2 bases and J 8 bases, leaving 10 bases between the germline ends. This CDR3 is built from 12 residues. CDR1 DFQATT and CDR2 SNEGSKA come from the germline V gene (reference sequence). The CDR3 nucleotides read TGCAGTGCTAGACGCCTGGTGGACACCATATATTTT. It is translated as CSARRLVDTIYF.

The chain combines TRBV30 with TRBJ2-7, with 8 nucleotides matching TRBD1. The CDR3 runs to 14 residues. Germline values: CDR1 GTSNPN, CDR2 SVGIG (reference sequence). V dropped 3 bases and J dropped 3; count of bases not matched to a gene: 7. The CDR3 region has the DNA TGTGCCTGGAGGCGGCAGGGGGCAATCTACGAGCAGTACTTC. The encoded protein is CAWRRQGAIYEQYF. Filled out from reference TRBV30 and TRBJ2-7, the complete variable domain reads SQTIHQWPATLVQPVGSPLSLECTVEGTSNPNLYWYRQAAGRGLQLLFYSVGIGQISSEVPQNLSASRPQDRQFILSSKKLLLSDSGFYLCAWRRQGAIYEQYFGPGTRLTVT.

This chain connects TRBV20-1 to TRBJ2-1; D perhaps matches TRBD1 (5 bases). V shed 0 bases and J shed 5 bases, with 5 bases lying between them. The CDR3 sequence is 12 residues long. The V gene's germline CDR1 is DFQATT and CDR2 SNEGSKA (reference sequence). The chain's CDR3 is CSAREGDNEQFF. DNA for the CDR3: TGCAGTGCTAGAGAAGGGGACAATGAGCAGTTCTTC.

This clonotype turned up a few times. The chain carries TRBV10-3 and TRBJ2-7; 9 bases align to TRBD1. Trimming took 2 bases from V and 3 from J; bases not matched to a gene: 5. The CDR3 has 15 amino acids. CDR1 and CDR2 from the germline V gene are ENHRY and SYGVKD. The CDR3 region has the DNA TGTGCCATCAGTGAGGGGGACAGGGTAAACTACGAGCAGTACTTC. It is translated as CAISEGDRVNYEQYF.

The rearrangement links TRBV18 to TRBJ2-2, with D tentatively TRBD1 (7 bases). This CDR3 contains 17 residues. Germline loops: CDR1 KGHSH, CDR2 LQKENI. The germline V and J ends were trimmed by 1 base and 5 bases, with 17 bases remaining between them. CDR3 nucleotide sequence: TGTGCCAGCTCACCACTGTTTCCGGCGGGACAGACCGGGGAGCTGTTTTTT. Residues: CASSPLFPAGQTGELFF.

The rearrangement uses TRBV9 and TRBJ2-1; D not resolved. This CDR3 is built from 14 residues. V shed 3 bases and J shed 1 base, with 8 bases lying between them. Germline V gene lookup returns CDR1 SGDLS and CDR2 YYNGEE. The CDR3 reads CASSESSSYNEQFF. In DNA form, the CDR3 reads TGTGCCAGCAGCGAATCGTCGTCCTACAATGAGCAGTTCTTC.

This clonotype was recorded once. J is TRBJ2-1 and V is TRBV5-4; 12 bases match TRBD1. V trimming: 4 bases; J trimming: 6 bases; junction bases outside the gene matches: 2. The CDR3 consists of 14 residues. Per germline, CDR1 SGHNT and CDR2 YYREEE (reference sequence). The CDR3 loop is CASSRDRGLNEQFF. CDR3 DNA: TGTGCCAGCAGCCGGGACAGGGGGCTCAATGAGCAGTTCTTC. The variable domain in full, completed from reference TRBV5-4 and TRBJ2-1, reads ETGVTQSPTHLIKTRGQQVTLRCSSQSGHNTVSWYQQALGQGPQFIFQYYREEENGRGNFPPRFSGLQFPNYSSELNVNALELDDSALYLCASSRDRGLNEQFFGPGTRLTVL.

This clonotype turned up a few times. The chain recombines TRBV10-3 with TRBJ1-1, with TRBD1 as a possible D gene (5 bases). V lost 2 bases and J lost 3, with 13 bases in between. Germline CDR1 ENHRY, CDR2 SYGVKD. CDR3 length: 15 amino acids. CDR3 residues: CAISETARADTEAFF. The DNA for the CDR3 is TGTGCCATCAGTGAGACTGCCAGGGCGGACACTGAAGCTTTCTTT.

The CDR3 DNA is TGCAGTGCTAGAGATCTTTTAGTCAGAGACACCGGGGAGCTGTTTTTT. This sequence encodes CSARDLLVRDTGELFF. The chain employs TRBV20-1 and TRBJ2-2, with D hard to call. This CDR3 spans 16 amino acids. Germline-derived CDR1 and CDR2 are DFQATT and SNEGSKA (reference sequence). The V end lost 0 bases, the J end lost 3 bases, and 14 bases lay between the germline ends.

The genes are TRBV7-8 and TRBJ2-1; 10 nucleotides match TRBD2. This CDR3 spans 17 amino acids. The ends lost 5 bases at V and 8 bases at J; junction bases unmatched: 15. Per germline, CDR1 SGHVS and CDR2 FQNEAQ. The CDR3 DNA reads as TGTGCCAGCAGCCTAAGGTGGCTAGCGGGAGCCTCGGATGAGCAGTTCTTC. Its protein is CASSLRWLAGASDEQFF.